This T cell receptor (beta chain) was found in a study of neurological immune-mediated disorders. The study, taken as a whole, reports: The multiple sclerosis repertoire cluster had no clinical or MRI correlate.

The V and J ends lost 0 bases and 6 bases respectively, with 15 bases between them. Germline CDR1 DFQATT, CDR2 SNEGSKA (reference sequence). CDR3 length equals 15 residues. TCRdb used MiXCR to reprocess the 5' RACE reads, holding one entry per CDR3 protein. The table lists roughly 60,000 distinct CDR3 sequences, approximately 3.5% of them singletons. This clonotype was seen many times. What it binds is not known. J is TRBJ2-1 and V is TRBV20-1; D perhaps matches TRBD2 (6 bases). The origin of this receptor is a woman in her twenties or thirties with multiple sclerosis. Sequencing was done on a sample of PBMCs. The CDR3 DNA is TGCAGTGCTAGAGATCCTGGAGGGGCCCTCAATGAGCAGTTCTTC. Translating gives CSARDPGGALNEQFF.